This TCR beta chain was identified in a study of cytomegalovirus exposure and HLA in healthy donors. Regarding this clone: Its antigen is unknown.

Study-level points and caveats: The investigators catalogued 164 TCR beta chains as cytomegalovirus-associated. When a later analysis was performed, an Asian-associated ancestry cluster reportedly had fewer N-insertions than the roughly 730-donor mean.

Germline CDR1 is SGHTA and CDR2 is FQGNSA. V lost 3 bases and J lost 9; bases outside the gene matches: 11. This CDR3 spans 15 amino acids. It was with 60 Vbeta and 13 Jbeta primers that the PCR ran. Assay used: immunoSEQ multiplex PCR; TCRdb lists only in-frame clones, some missing. This sample yields around 150,000 clones, of which less than 80% are seen a single time; 2.1% belongs to the top ten. The V gene is TRBV7-2, the J gene TRBJ2-5; 9 nucleotides line up with TRBD1. The sequenced sample consisted of PBMCs. This receptor was taken from a man aged 35 to 55 in good health and CMV-seronegative. CDR3 region: CASSFTGGNREAQYF. The CDR3 DNA follows: TGTGCCAGCAGCTTCACAGGGGGCAACCGCGAGGCCCAGTACTTC.